These 7 T cell receptor beta chains share one sample of origin, sequenced in a study of blood T cell repertoires in COVID-19. Method: immunoSEQ multiplex PCR; TCRdb's copy keeps in-frame clones and lacks some. In the table there are roughly 140,000 clones, roughly 71% of which are singletons. What was sequenced was peripheral blood. Receptor source: an elderly woman with acute or convalescent COVID-19.

The chain is built from TRBV11-2 and TRBJ2-5; maybe TRBD2 (6 bases). Trimming removed 5 bases at V and 2 bases at J, with 12 bases between. The CDR3 runs 14 residues. CDR1 is SGHAT, CDR2 FQNNGV, per germline. CDR3 sequence: CASSKLAVQETQYF. The CDR3 nucleotides are TGTGCCAGCAGCAAGTTAGCGGTACAAGAGACCCAGTACTTC.

Only one count was recorded for this clone. The genes are TRBV2 and TRBJ2-1; 10 bases match TRBD1. The V gene end was trimmed by 3 bases and the J gene end by 9 bases; junction bases not matched to a gene: 2. This CDR3 comprises 13 residues. Germline V CDR1 and CDR2: SNHLY, FYNNEI. In DNA, the CDR3 is TGTGCCAGCAGTGAGACAGGGGGCTTTGAGCAGTTCTTC. It translates to CASSETGGFEQFF. The whole variable domain, filled in from reference TRBV2 and TRBJ2-1, reads EPEVTQTPSHQVTQMGQEVILRCVPISNHLYFYWYRQILGQKVEFLVSFYNNEISEKSEIFDDQFSVERPDGSNFTLKIRSTKLEDSAMYFCASSETGGFEQFFGPGTRLTVL.

Here the CDR3 DNA reads TGTGCCAGCAGCCATAACCGGGACAGACAACTCGAGCAGTACTTC. Protein: CASSHNRDRQLEQYF. The V gene is TRBV7-8, the J gene TRBJ2-7; 7 positions match TRBD1. CDR3 length: 15 amino acids. Per the germline V gene, CDR1 is SGHVS and CDR2 is FQNEAQ. Unmatched junction bases numbered 13, after V lost 5 bases and J lost 6 bases.

With respect to this clone: This CDR3 is also generated by other DNA sequences in the sample. The chain uses TRBV20-1 and TRBJ1-5; D remains ambiguous. Germline V gene data show CDR1 as DFQATT and CDR2 as SNEGSKA (reference sequence). The CDR3 covers 11 residues. V shed 3 bases and J shed 5 bases, with 5 bases lying between them. The CDR3 DNA follows: TGCAGTGCTAGCCCGGATCAGCCCCAGCATTTT. Amino acids: CSASPDQPQHF.

The CDR3 nucleotides read TGTGCCAGCAGCTGGTGGGGGGAAACTGAAGCTTTCTTT. It specifies CASSWWGETEAFF. V usage is TRBV12-3 or TRBV12-4 and J usage is TRBJ1-1, with D tentatively TRBD1 (5 bases). V lost 6 bases and J 5 bases, leaving 13 bases between the germline ends. The CDR3 consists of 13 residues.

The chain uses TRBV5-1 and TRBJ2-1; TRBD1 matches 9 bases. J lost 8 bases, V lost 0 bases, and 6 bases had no gene match. CDR1 SGHRS and CDR2 YFSETQ come from the germline V gene. The CDR3 sequence is 15 residues long. In DNA, the CDR3 is TGCGCCAGCAGCTTGGTCCCGGGACAGGGTTATGAGCAGTTCTTC. Its protein is CASSLVPGQGYEQFF.

The rearrangement uses TRBV30 and TRBJ1-2; tentatively, D is TRBD1 (6 bases). The CDR3 loop spans 12 amino acids. V was trimmed by 1 base and J by 11 bases, leaving 14 bases between them. Germline CDR1 is GTSNPN and CDR2 is SVGIG (reference sequence). The CDR3 sequence: CAWSGTVRPYTF. For the CDR3, the DNA is TGTGCCTGGAGTGGGACAGTTCGGCCGTACACCTTC.